This TCR beta chain was documented in a study of cytomegalovirus exposure and HLA in healthy donors. This PCR relied on a set of 60 Vbeta primers and 13 Jbeta primers. TCRdb's table, derived via immunoSEQ multiplex PCR, lists solely in-frame clones and lacks some. The sample table sets out 200,000 or so clones. The CDR3 extends over 15 amino acids. The ends lost 5 bases at V and 5 bases at J; junction bases unmatched: 4. Germline CDR1 and CDR2: MNHEY and SMNVEV (reference sequence). On this clone: Other DNA sequences from this sample encode an identical CDR3 as well.

The V call is TRBV27, the J call TRBJ2-2; 11 nucleotides agree with TRBD2. The TCR comes from a girl aged 2-10 years in good health and CMV-seropositive. Sequencing was carried out using PBMCs. CDR3 sequence reads: CASSSRTSGTGELFF. The CDR3, as DNA: TGTGCCAGCAGTAGCAGGACTAGCGGGACCGGGGAGCTGTTTTTT.